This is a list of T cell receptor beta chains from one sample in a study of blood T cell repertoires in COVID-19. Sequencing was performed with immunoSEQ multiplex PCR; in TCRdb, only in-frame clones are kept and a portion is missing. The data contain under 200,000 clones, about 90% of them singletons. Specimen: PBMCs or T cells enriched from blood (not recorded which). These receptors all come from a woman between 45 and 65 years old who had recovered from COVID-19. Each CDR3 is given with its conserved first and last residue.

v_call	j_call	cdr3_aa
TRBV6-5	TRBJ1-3	CATSQSRGSGNTIYF
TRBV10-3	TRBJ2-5	CAISDSAQGARETQYF
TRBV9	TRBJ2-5	CASSVGGGLVETQYF
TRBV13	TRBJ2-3	CASSSDRATPPGTDTQYF
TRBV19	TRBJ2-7	CASSIPGQSYEQYF
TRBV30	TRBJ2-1	CAWSVPREGTRNEQFF
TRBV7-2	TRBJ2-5	CASSLADRNQETQYF
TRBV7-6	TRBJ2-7	CASSLGGGQGSYEQYF
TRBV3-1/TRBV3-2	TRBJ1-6	CASSQGGLGHSPLHF
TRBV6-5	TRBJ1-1	CASIPNRGKITEAFF
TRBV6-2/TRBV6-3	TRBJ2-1	CASSTLLAGKYNEQFF
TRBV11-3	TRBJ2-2	CASSATVVTGELFF
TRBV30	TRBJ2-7	CAWSVPRTGALGEQYF
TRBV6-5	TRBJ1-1	CASSPLRGGTEAFF
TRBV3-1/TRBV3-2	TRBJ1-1	CASSLGVNTEAFF
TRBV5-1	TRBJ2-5	CASSSGGETQYF
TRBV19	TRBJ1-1	CASIRTPQVGTGSNMNTEAFF
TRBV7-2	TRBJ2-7	CASRPGLAGTYEQYF
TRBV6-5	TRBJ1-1	CASSYRQNTEAFF
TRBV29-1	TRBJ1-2	CSVRPADRYGYTF
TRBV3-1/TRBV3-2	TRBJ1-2	CASSQDRGLYGYTF
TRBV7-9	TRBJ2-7	CASSFRTSGRNEQYF
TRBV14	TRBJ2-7	CASSRGLAGPYEQYF
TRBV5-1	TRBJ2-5	CASSAGFQRIDQETQYF
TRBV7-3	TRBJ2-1	CASSLGLAEYNEQFF
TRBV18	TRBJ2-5	CASSYQGVSQYF
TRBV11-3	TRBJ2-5	CASSTRLAGKQETQYF
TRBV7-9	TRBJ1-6	CASSLKTGSGSPLHF
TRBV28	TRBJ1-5	CASSHAIGGSNQPQHF
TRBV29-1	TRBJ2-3	CSVGGGTDTQYF
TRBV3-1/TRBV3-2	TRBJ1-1	CASSQVDRDEAFF
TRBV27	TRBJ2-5	CASGKAGTSGSVGTQYF
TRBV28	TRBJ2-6	CASIKTGLNTHSGANVLTF
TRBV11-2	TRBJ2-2	CASRVTGSNTGELFF
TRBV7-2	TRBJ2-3	CASSLRQSTDTQYF
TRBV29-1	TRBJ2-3	CSVEAGATDTQYF
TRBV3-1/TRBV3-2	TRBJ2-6	CASSHLLGWGFRRDGANVLTF
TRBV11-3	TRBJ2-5	CASSFGQLGGETQYF